The entry below gives a single T cell receptor beta chain sequence along with its context. Its antigen is as yet unknown. TCRdb re-called the reads with MiXCR, one entry per CDR3 protein. This sample has 50,000 to 65,000 distinct CDR3 sequences, with 20% to 25% found just once. This record belongs to a study of lung T cells in sarcoidosis with Löfgren's syndrome. Trimming took 5 bases from V and 3 from J, leaving 10 bases between them. The CDR3 has 14 amino acids. The germline V gene encodes CDR1 SEHNR and CDR2 FQNEAQ (reference sequence). Study-wide results and caveats: Löfgren's syndrome patients reportedly showed greatest TRAV12-1 and TRBV2 expansion versus controls.

V usage is TRBV7-9 and J usage is TRBJ2-2; D could derive from TRBD1 or TRBD2 (5 bases each). The source is a human donor with sarcoidosis (Löfgren's syndrome or another form), or a control subject (not recorded which). The sequenced sample was CD4+ T cells from PBMCs. The CDR3 DNA reads as TGTGCCAGCAGCCCCGGGACCTACACCGGGGAGCTGTTTTTT. This codes for CASSPGTYTGELFF.